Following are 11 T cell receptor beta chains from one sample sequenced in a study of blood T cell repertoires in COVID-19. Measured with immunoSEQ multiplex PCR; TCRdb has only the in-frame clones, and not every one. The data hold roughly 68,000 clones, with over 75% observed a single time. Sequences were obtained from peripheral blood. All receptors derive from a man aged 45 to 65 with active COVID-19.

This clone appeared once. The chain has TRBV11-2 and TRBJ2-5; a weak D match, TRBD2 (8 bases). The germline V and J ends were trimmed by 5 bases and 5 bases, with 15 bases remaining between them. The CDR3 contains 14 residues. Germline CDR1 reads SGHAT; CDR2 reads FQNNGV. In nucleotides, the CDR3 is TGTGCCAGCAGCCCCGGGAGGGGGCATGAGACCCAGTACTTC. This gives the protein CASSPGRGHETQYF.

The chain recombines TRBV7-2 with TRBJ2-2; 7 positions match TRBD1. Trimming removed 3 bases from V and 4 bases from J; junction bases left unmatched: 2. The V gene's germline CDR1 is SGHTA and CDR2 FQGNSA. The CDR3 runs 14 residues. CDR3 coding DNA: TGTGCCAGCAGCTTTACAGGGGTCACCGGGGAGCTGTTTTTT. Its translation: CASSFTGVTGELFF.

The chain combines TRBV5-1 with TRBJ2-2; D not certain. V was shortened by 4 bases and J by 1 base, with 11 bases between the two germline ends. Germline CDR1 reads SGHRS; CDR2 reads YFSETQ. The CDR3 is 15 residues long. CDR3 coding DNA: TGCGCCAGCAGCCCCAATTTGCGGAACACCGGGGAGCTGTTTTTT. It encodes CASSPNLRNTGELFF.

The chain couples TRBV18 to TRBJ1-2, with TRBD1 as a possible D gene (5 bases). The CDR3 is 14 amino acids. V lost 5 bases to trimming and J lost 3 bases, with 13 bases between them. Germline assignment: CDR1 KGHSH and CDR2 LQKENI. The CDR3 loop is CASSRLGGDYGYTF. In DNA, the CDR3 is TGTGCCAGCTCAAGATTGGGGGGAGACTATGGCTACACCTTC.

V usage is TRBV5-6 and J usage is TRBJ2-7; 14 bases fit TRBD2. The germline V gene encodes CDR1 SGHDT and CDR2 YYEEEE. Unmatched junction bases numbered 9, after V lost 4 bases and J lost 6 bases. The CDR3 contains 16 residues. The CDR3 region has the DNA TGTGCCAGCAGCCGGACTAGCGGGAGGACGGTCGCCGAGCAGTACTTC. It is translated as CASSRTSGRTVAEQYF.

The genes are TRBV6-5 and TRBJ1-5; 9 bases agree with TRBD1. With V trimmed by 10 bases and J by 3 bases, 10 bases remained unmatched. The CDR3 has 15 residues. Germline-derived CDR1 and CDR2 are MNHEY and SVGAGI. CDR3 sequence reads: CATWGRTGDNQPQHF. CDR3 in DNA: TGTGCCACCTGGGGGAGGACAGGGGACAATCAGCCCCAGCATTTT.

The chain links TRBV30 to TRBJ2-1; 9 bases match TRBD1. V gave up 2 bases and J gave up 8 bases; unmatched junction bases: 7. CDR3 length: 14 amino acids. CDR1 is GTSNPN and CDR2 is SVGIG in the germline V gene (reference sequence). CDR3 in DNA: TGTGCCTGGAGTACCGGGGACAGGGAGGATGAGCAGTTCTTC. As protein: CAWSTGDREDEQFF.

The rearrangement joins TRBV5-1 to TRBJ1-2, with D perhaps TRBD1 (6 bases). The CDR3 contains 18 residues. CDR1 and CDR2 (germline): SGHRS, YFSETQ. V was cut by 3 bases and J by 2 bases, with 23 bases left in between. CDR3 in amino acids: CASSSILGGHAINYGYTF. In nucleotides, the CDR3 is TGCGCCAGCAGCTCCATCCTTGGGGGACACGCGATCAACTATGGCTACACCTTC. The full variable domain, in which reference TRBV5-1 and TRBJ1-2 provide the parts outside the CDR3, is KAGVTQTPRYLIKTRGQQVTLSCSPISGHRSVSWYQQTPGQGLQFLFEYFSETQRNKGNFPGRFSGRQFSNSRSEMNVSTLELGDSALYLCASSSILGGHAINYGYTFGSGTRLTVV.

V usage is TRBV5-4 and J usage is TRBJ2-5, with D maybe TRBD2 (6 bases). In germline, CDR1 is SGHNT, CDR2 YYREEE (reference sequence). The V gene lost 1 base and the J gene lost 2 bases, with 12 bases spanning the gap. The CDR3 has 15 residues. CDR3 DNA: TGTGCCAGCAGCTTGCGCTCTAGCGTACAAGAGACCCAGTACTTC. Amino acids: CASSLRSSVQETQYF.

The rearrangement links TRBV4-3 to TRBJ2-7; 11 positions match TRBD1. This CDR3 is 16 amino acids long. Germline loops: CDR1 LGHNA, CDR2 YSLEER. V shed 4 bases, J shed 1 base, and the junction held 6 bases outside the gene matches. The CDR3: CASSLGTGGISYEQYF. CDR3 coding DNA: TGCGCCAGCAGCCTCGGGACAGGGGGTATTTCCTACGAGCAGTACTTC.

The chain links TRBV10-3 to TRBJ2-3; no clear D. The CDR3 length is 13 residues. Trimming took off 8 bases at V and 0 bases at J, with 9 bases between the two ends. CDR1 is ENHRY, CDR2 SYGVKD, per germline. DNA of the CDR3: TGTGCCATCTCGACTCCTAGCACAGATACGCAGTATTTT. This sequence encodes CAISTPSTDTQYF.